Each of the 17 T cell receptor beta chains below was sequenced from the same sample in a study of T cell responses to AZD1222 COVID-19 vaccine. The protocol was immunoSEQ multiplex PCR, while the TCRdb copy is restricted to in-frame clones and leaves out a portion. This sample has approximately 70,000 clones; around 85% occur once, and the top ten carry roughly 22%. Specimen: peripheral blood, collected on day 0 of AZD1222 vaccination. These receptors were collected from an adult in good health.

As to this clone: This specimen includes other DNA sequences encoding the same CDR3. The J gene is TRBJ2-7, the V gene TRBV5-1; the D is unclear. Per germline, CDR1 SGHRS and CDR2 YFSETQ. CDR3 length: 12 amino acids. Trimming removed 0 bases from V and 3 bases from J, with 4 bases in between. The CDR3: CASSLGDYEQYF. CDR3 in DNA: TGCGCCAGCAGCTTGGGGGACTACGAGCAGTACTTC.

The chain combines TRBV3-1 (or the pseudogene TRBV3-2) with TRBJ1-3; D remains ambiguous. V lost 4 bases and J 4 bases, leaving 8 bases between the germline ends. The length of the CDR3 is 13 residues. Germline V gene data show CDR1 as LGHDT and CDR2 as YNNKEL (reference sequence). The CDR3 DNA reads TGTGCCAGCAGCCTTCTTGGCGGAAACACCATATATTTT. Residues: CASSLLGGNTIYF.

This chain joins TRBV6-1 and TRBJ1-2; the D is unclear. Trimming removed 3 bases at V and 4 bases at J, with 9 bases between. This CDR3 is built from 13 residues. In germline, CDR1 is MNHNS, CDR2 SASEGT. For the CDR3, the DNA is TGTGCCAGCAGTGAGGGCAGGTCCTATGGCTACACCTTC. Translated: CASSEGRSYGYTF.

The V and J genes are TRBV5-1 and TRBJ2-1; 7 bases match TRBD2. The length of the CDR3 is 13 residues. Per the germline V gene, CDR1 is SGHRS and CDR2 is YFSETQ. V trimming: 4 bases; J trimming: 14 bases; junction bases outside the gene matches: 12. CDR3 region: CASSLGTTRAKFF. CDR3 nucleotide sequence: TGCGCCAGCAGCCTCGGGACTACCCGTGCAAAGTTCTTC.

The V and J genes are TRBV27 and TRBJ2-4, with 8 nucleotides matching TRBD1. This CDR3 region has 13 residues. Germline lookup yields CDR1 MNHEY and CDR2 SMNVEV (reference sequence). The ends lost 10 bases at V and 8 bases at J; junction bases unmatched: 10. The CDR3: CATTTGVGDIQYF. In nucleotides, the CDR3 is TGTGCCACCACGACAGGGGTGGGAGACATTCAGTACTTC.

In its sample, this clone was seen once. The chain employs TRBV5-4 and TRBJ2-7; TRBD2 aligns across 13 bases. Germline V gene data show CDR1 as SGHNT and CDR2 as YYREEE (reference sequence). There are 15 residues in the CDR3. Unmatched junction bases numbered 1, after V lost 1 base and J lost 3 bases. CDR3 sequence: CASSLTSGRVYEQYF. For the CDR3, the DNA is TGTGCCAGCAGCTTGACTAGCGGGAGGGTCTACGAGCAGTACTTC.

The gene calls are TRBV9 and TRBJ1-6, with D uncertain. Trimming took 7 bases from V and 7 from J, leaving 15 bases between them. Germline V gene data show CDR1 as SGDLS and CDR2 as YYNGEE. The CDR3 runs 14 residues. This chain's CDR3 is CASSQRVLNSPLHF. CDR3 nucleotide sequence: TGTGCCAGCTCGCAGAGGGTATTGAATTCACCCCTCCACTTT.

This chain links TRBV7-9 with TRBJ2-7; 8 bases agree with TRBD2. CDR1 is SEHNR, CDR2 FQNEAQ, per germline (reference sequence). The CDR3 has 16 amino acids. The J segment lost 0 bases and the V segment lost 1 base, leaving 5 bases of the junction unmatched. For the CDR3, the DNA is TGTGCCAGCAGCTTAGGTACTAGCGGAAGCTCCTACGAGCAGTACTTC. The encoded protein is CASSLGTSGSSYEQYF.

The chain has TRBV7-2 and TRBJ1-2; D is perhaps TRBD1 (6 bases). The CDR3 extends over 15 amino acids. The germline V gene encodes CDR1 SGHTA and CDR2 FQGNSA. V shed 5 bases and J shed 7 bases, with 20 bases lying between them. CDR3 sequence (DNA): TGTGCCAGCAGCCCCGACGGGGGCGCGGTCGCTGGCTACACCTTC. This codes for CASSPDGGAVAGYTF.

The J gene is TRBJ2-1, the V gene TRBV5-1, with TRBD2 matching over 10 bases. Trimming at V came to 5 bases and at J to 6 bases, leaving 2 bases not matched to a gene. This CDR3 is built from 13 residues. In germline, CDR1 is SGHRS, CDR2 YFSETQ. The CDR3 bases are TGCGCCAGCAGAAGCGGGGGGGCCAATGAGCAGTTCTTC. Its protein is CASRSGGANEQFF.

The chain employs TRBV3-1 (or the pseudogene TRBV3-2) and TRBJ2-1, with D uncertain. The length of the CDR3 is 11 residues. V lost 4 bases to trimming and J lost 7 bases, with 5 bases between them. From germline, CDR1 is LGHDT and CDR2 YNNKEL (reference sequence). The CDR3 bases are TGTGCCAGCAGCCTCGGGAATGAGCAGTTCTTC. Its protein product is CASSLGNEQFF.

This clone was counted at least ten times. J is TRBJ1-5 and V is TRBV15, with TRBD1 identical over 9 bases. The CDR3 length is 15 residues. CDR1 is LNHNV, CDR2 YYDKDF, per germline (reference sequence). The J segment lost 9 bases and the V segment lost 8 bases, leaving 14 bases of the junction unmatched. The CDR3 nucleotides are TGTGCCACCGGACGCCGGGACAGGGCTCGGAGGCCCCAGCATTTT. Protein: CATGRRDRARRPQHF.

This chain connects TRBV2 to TRBJ1-6; D possibly corresponds to TRBD1 (5 bases). V dropped 7 bases and J dropped 5 bases, with 15 bases sitting between them. Per germline, CDR1 SNHLY and CDR2 FYNNEI. The CDR3 is 15 residues long. The CDR3 spells CASITGPGHNSPLHF. The CDR3 nucleotides are TGTGCCAGCATTACCGGACCGGGGCATAATTCACCCCTCCACTTT. Looking up the rest from reference TRBV2 and TRBJ1-6 gives the full variable domain: EPEVTQTPSHQVTQMGQEVILRCVPISNHLYFYWYRQILGQKVEFLVSFYNNEISEKSEIFDDQFSVERPDGSNFTLKIRSTKLEDSAMYFCASITGPGHNSPLHFGNGTRLTVT.

V usage is TRBV24-1 and J usage is TRBJ1-2, with TRBD1 identical over 9 bases. CDR1 is KGHDR, CDR2 SFDVKD, per germline. The V and J ends lost 6 bases and 6 bases, in that order; junction bases with no gene match: 10. The CDR3 runs 15 residues. CDR3 residues: CATSSPGQGIDGYTF. The DNA for the CDR3 is TGTGCCACCAGTTCACCGGGACAGGGAATCGATGGCTACACCTTC.

The CDR3 region has the DNA TGTGCCAGCAGCTTCCGTTATAACTATGGCTACACCTTC. Translation: CASSFRYNYGYTF. The chain carries TRBV11-2 and TRBJ1-2; unclear D gene. Looked up from germline, CDR1 is SGHAT and CDR2 is FQNNGV. The CDR3 runs to 13 residues. Trimming pared 3 bases from V and 1 base from J, leaving 6 bases between.

V usage is TRBV30 and J usage is TRBJ1-2; 7 bases are a match to TRBD1. The V segment lost 1 base and the J segment 3 bases; nucleotides outside the gene matches: 8. The CDR3 is made up of 15 amino acids. From germline, CDR1 is GTSNPN and CDR2 SVGIG (reference sequence). The DNA of the CDR3 is TGTGCCTGGAGTGCTTACAGGGGAAGGGACTATGGCTACACCTTC. It specifies CAWSAYRGRDYGYTF.

The rearrangement links TRBV7-9 to TRBJ2-7, with D possibly called TRBD1 or TRBD2 (5 bases each). Per the germline V gene, CDR1 is SEHNR and CDR2 is FQNEAQ (reference sequence). V dropped 0 bases and J dropped 9 bases, with 12 bases sitting between them. The CDR3 has 13 amino acids. The CDR3 protein is CASSLASGTGQYF. The DNA of the CDR3 is TGTGCCAGCAGCTTAGCCTCCGGGACCGGGCAGTACTTC.